This T cell receptor beta chain is from a study of OX40 agonist ivuxolimab in advanced cancers. Looking at the study overall: Melanoma, hepatocellular carcinoma, head and neck or renal cell cancer occurred in dose-escalation patients.

Some clones are missing from TCRdb's copy, which holds only in-frame ones; the method was immunoSEQ multiplex PCR. The sample has 55,000 to 90,000 clones, approximately 90% seen once. The receptor's source is an adult with an advanced solid tumor such as melanoma, head and neck, liver or kidney cancer. The specimen was CD4+ or CD8+ T cells sorted from blood, collected in a trial of the OX40 agonist ivuxolimab.

CDR3 sequence: CASSRHSEAFF. In nucleotides, the CDR3 is TGTGCCAGCAGCCGCCATTCTGAAGCTTTCTTT. The rearrangement joins TRBV6-5 to TRBJ1-1; unclear D gene. Germline V gene sequence: CDR1 MNHEY, CDR2 SVGAGI. There are 11 residues in the CDR3. V was trimmed by 6 bases and J by 6 bases, leaving 8 bases between them.